Listed here are 18 T cell receptor beta chains from one sample, sequenced in a study of shared clonotypes between healthy human individuals. Here immunoSEQ multiplex PCR was the method, and the copy in TCRdb shows in-frame clones only, minus some. The sample carries over a million clones, approximately 96% recorded once. The sequencing sample was made of naive CD4+ T cells sorted from blood. The subset: CD45RA+ positively selected. The receptors here all came from a man between 25 and 39 years old in good health.

CDR3 coding DNA: TGCGCCAGCAGCCCAGACGGACTAGCGGACTACAATGAGCAGTTCTTC. Its protein is CASSPDGLADYNEQFF. The V call is TRBV4-1, the J call TRBJ2-1; 10 positions match TRBD2. The germline CDR1 and CDR2 sequences are MGHRA and YSYEKL. J was trimmed by 3 bases and V by 4 bases; bases with no gene match: 6. CDR3 size: 16 residues.

The rearrangement joins TRBV19 to TRBJ1-2; D gene uncertain. This CDR3 has 14 amino acids. Germline loops: CDR1 LNHDA, CDR2 SQIVND (reference sequence). V was clipped by 4 bases and J by 4 bases, with 13 bases between them. The chain's CDR3 is CASSNRGTSYGYTF. The CDR3 DNA follows: TGTGCCAGTAGTAACCGGGGAACCTCCTATGGCTACACCTTC.

The gene calls are TRBV28 and TRBJ2-1; D gene ambiguous. V lost 5 bases and J 0 bases, leaving 11 bases between the germline ends. The germline CDR1 and CDR2 sequences are MDHEN and SYDVKM. The CDR3 extends over 15 amino acids. The CDR3 bases are TGTGCCAGCAGTCCACCACTCAGCTCCTACAATGAGCAGTTCTTC. Amino acid sequence: CASSPPLSSYNEQFF. Together with reference TRBV28 and TRBJ2-1, the CDR3 gives the full variable domain: DVKVTQSSRYLVKRTGEKVFLECVQDMDHENMFWYRQDPGLGLRLIYFSYDVKMKEKGDIPEGYSVSREKKERFSLILESASTNQTSMYLCASSPPLSSYNEQFFGPGTRLTVL.

The chain carries TRBV5-1 and TRBJ1-4; D is unresolved. This CDR3 spans 14 amino acids. The germline V gene encodes CDR1 SGHRS and CDR2 YFSETQ. V was trimmed by 7 bases and J by 0 bases, leaving 10 bases between them. CDR3: CASAYGSTNEKLFF. CDR3 coding DNA: TGCGCCAGCGCCTATGGGTCAACTAATGAAAAACTGTTTTTT.

The genes are TRBV11-2 and TRBJ2-2; D unclear. V lost 1 base to trimming and J lost 3 bases, with 6 bases between them. Germline CDR1 is SGHAT and CDR2 is FQNNGV. The CDR3 is 14 residues long. The CDR3 region is CASSLVTYTGELFF. CDR3 nucleotides: TGTGCCAGCAGCTTAGTTACTTACACCGGGGAGCTGTTTTTT.

This clone showed up just once. This chain joins TRBV19 and TRBJ2-3; maybe TRBD2 (5 bases). Germline assignment: CDR1 LNHDA and CDR2 SQIVND (reference sequence). This CDR3 region has 14 residues. The V end lost 3 bases, the J end lost 2 bases, and 9 bases lay between the germline ends. DNA for the CDR3: TGTGCCAGTAGTATTAACGGGATCACAGATACGCAGTATTTT. Protein: CASSINGITDTQYF.

The chain is built from TRBV15 and TRBJ2-7, with a weak D call TRBD2 (6 bases). The ends were cut back, 8 bases at V and 0 bases at J, with 11 bases in the middle. In germline, CDR1 is LNHNV, CDR2 YYDKDF (reference sequence). The CDR3 contains 13 residues. Here the CDR3 DNA reads TGTGCCACCGGGAGGCGAAGCTCCTACGAGCAGTACTTC. Amino acid sequence: CATGRRSSYEQYF.

The chain uses TRBV7-2 and TRBJ2-2, with 11 bases that match TRBD2. This CDR3 comprises 16 residues. Looked up from germline, CDR1 is SGHTA and CDR2 is FQGNSA. V trimming: 5 bases; J trimming: 6 bases; junction bases outside the gene matches: 8. The CDR3 loop reads CASSLTSGSGAGELFF. The DNA of the CDR3 is TGTGCCAGCAGCCTCACTAGCGGGAGTGGGGCCGGGGAGCTGTTTTTT.

A word on this clone: In the same sample, other DNA sequences code for this CDR3. CDR3 loop: CASSERSYGYTF. In nucleotides, the CDR3 is TGTGCCAGCAGTGAACGGTCGTATGGCTACACCTTC. The chain recombines TRBV2 with TRBJ1-2; D unresolved. The V gene lost 2 bases and the J gene lost 5 bases, with 6 bases spanning the gap. Germline V gene data show CDR1 as SNHLY and CDR2 as FYNNEI. This CDR3 has 12 amino acids. The full variable domain, in which reference TRBV2 and TRBJ1-2 provide the parts outside the CDR3, is EPEVTQTPSHQVTQMGQEVILRCVPISNHLYFYWYRQILGQKVEFLVSFYNNEISEKSEIFDDQFSVERPDGSNFTLKIRSTKLEDSAMYFCASSERSYGYTFGSGTRLTVV.

The V and J genes are TRBV7-9 and TRBJ1-4; a possible D gene is TRBD1 (6 bases). Germline assignment: CDR1 SEHNR and CDR2 FQNEAQ (reference sequence). The ends were cut back, 0 bases at V and 5 bases at J, with 13 bases in the middle. The CDR3 sequence is 16 residues long. The CDR3 coding sequence is TGTGCCAGCAGCTTAGCCTTGGCGGGGACAAATGAAAAACTGTTTTTT. It encodes CASSLALAGTNEKLFF.

This CDR3 reads CASVRGNTEAFF. As DNA, the CDR3 is TGTGCCAGCGTACGGGGGAACACTGAAGCTTTCTTT. The chain links TRBV6-1 to TRBJ1-1; no clear D gene. The CDR3 has 12 residues. V was cut by 8 bases and J by 1 base, with 8 bases left in between. The germline V gene has CDR1 MNHNS and CDR2 SASEGT.

The rearrangement joins TRBV7-2 to TRBJ1-4; TRBD1 agrees at 12 bases. Trimming took 6 bases from V and 4 from J; bases not matched to a gene: 6. This CDR3 has 16 residues. Germline V gives CDR1 SGHTA, CDR2 FQGNSA. The CDR3, as DNA: TGTGCCAGCAGTCGCCGGGACAGGGGGCTTAATGAAAAACTGTTTTTT. Residues: CASSRRDRGLNEKLFF.

The rearrangement uses TRBV29-1 and TRBJ1-2; D is unclear. V was cut by 6 bases and J by 10 bases, with 12 bases left in between. Germline V lookup: CDR1 SQVTM, CDR2 ANQGSEA. This CDR3 region has 10 residues. CDR3 region: CSVDGDNYTF. The CDR3 bases are TGCAGCGTAGACGGCGACAACTACACCTTC. The full variable domain, in which reference TRBV29-1 and TRBJ1-2 provide the parts outside the CDR3, is SAVISQKPSRDICQRGTSLTIQCQVDSQVTMMFWYRQQPGQSLTLIATANQGSEATYESGFVIDKFPISRPNLTFSTLTVSNMSPEDSSIYLCSVDGDNYTFGSGTRLTVV.

The chain joins TRBV7-2 to TRBJ1-5; a weak D match, TRBD1 (5 bases). Deletions cut 4 bases from V and 6 bases from J, with 16 bases between. Germline CDR1 reads SGHTA; CDR2 reads FQGNSA. CDR3 length: 15 residues. CDR3 bases: TGTGCCAGCAGCTCCGGCCGGGGGTCCGGTCAGCCCCAGCATTTT. Its protein is CASSSGRGSGQPQHF.

The chain is built from TRBV11-2 and TRBJ2-7, with TRBD1 matching 7 bases. Germline V lookup: CDR1 SGHAT, CDR2 FQNNGV. This CDR3 region has 14 residues. Germline trimming cut 6 bases from V and 2 bases from J; bases unmatched to any gene: 7. The CDR3 here is CASSFRGGTYEQYF. In nucleotides, the CDR3 is TGTGCCAGCAGTTTCAGAGGGGGCACCTACGAGCAGTACTTC.

The rearrangement uses TRBV19 and TRBJ2-4; D is unresolved. Germline V lookup: CDR1 LNHDA, CDR2 SQIVND (reference sequence). The CDR3 totals 13 residues. Trimming shortened V by 5 bases and J by 0 bases, and 5 bases separated the two germline ends. This chain's CDR3 is CASSLLAKNIQYF. CDR3 DNA sequence: TGTGCCAGTAGTCTTCTAGCCAAAAACATTCAGTACTTC.

This sequence joins TRBV7-2 and TRBJ2-1; TRBD2 agrees at 11 bases. J lost 12 bases, V lost 4 bases, and 8 bases had no gene match. CDR1 is SGHTA and CDR2 is FQGNSA in the germline V gene. This CDR3 spans 14 amino acids. The CDR3: CASSSGGLAGAQFF. Here the CDR3 DNA reads TGTGCCAGCAGCTCCGGAGGACTAGCGGGCGCGCAGTTCTTC.

The genes are TRBV7-2 and TRBJ2-2; 10 nucleotides line up with TRBD2. This CDR3 region has 15 residues. Germline V lookup: CDR1 SGHTA, CDR2 FQGNSA. V lost 3 bases to trimming and J lost 5 bases; unmatched junction nucleotides: 3. CDR3 DNA sequence: TGTGCCAGCAGCTTGGGTAGCGGGAGGACCGGGGAGCTGTTTTTT. This encodes CASSLGSGRTGELFF.